The following is a T cell receptor (beta chain) sequence with its context. The target antigen is unknown. Germline V gene lookup returns CDR1 MGHRA and CDR2 YSYEKL. This CDR3 is 17 amino acids long. Trimming pared 0 bases from V and 0 bases from J, leaving 15 bases between. It was with a sample-barcoded 5' primer and a J-beta primer mix that a second PCR of about 6 to 12 cycles was run. Each cDNA molecule was tagged by a template-switch adaptor with 12 random nucleotides. TCRdb fed the 5' RACE reads into MiXCR, producing one record per CDR3 protein. The sample has 700,000 to 1,000,000 distinct CDR3 sequences; around two fifths are singletons. The data originate from a study of blood T cells in healthy people across ages. The study, taken as a whole, reports: Per million T cells, TCR beta diversity dropped roughly linearly as age increased. Higher diversity, along with more naive CD4+ cells, distinguished long-lived donors from aged donors.

The V and J genes are TRBV4-1 and TRBJ2-7, with D possibly being TRBD2 (6 bases). The sequence was obtained from a man between 60 and 75 years old in good health. The sequencing input was blood. CDR3 residues: CASSQDSPSASSYEQYF. As DNA, the CDR3 is TGCGCCAGCAGCCAAGATAGTCCTAGCGCATCCTCCTACGAGCAGTACTTC.